A selection of T cell receptor beta chains follows, all from one sample in a study of Graves' ophthalmopathy and Graves' hyperthyroidism. TCRdb re-called the multiplex PCR reads through MiXCR, storing one row per CDR3 protein. The table shows approximately 160,000 distinct CDR3 sequences, with just under 40% occurring only once. The sequenced sample consisted of peripheral blood. Source of these receptors: a young man with Graves' ophthalmopathy. Both conserved end residues are trimmed from each CDR3. The order of the fields is CDR3 length, V gene, D gene, CDR3 protein. The D gene is left open where the match is weak.

length: 13
V: TRBV28
D: .
CDR3: ASSLGGVRNTEAF

length: 12
V: TRBV6-2/TRBV6-3
D: .
CDR3: ASRTRGGSYEQY

length: 9
V: TRBV29-1
D: .
CDR3: SVVGTGELF

length: 10
V: TRBV6-5
D: .
CDR3: ASTPGQLGAF

length: 14
V: TRBV12-3/TRBV12-4
D: .
CDR3: ASSQYRQDVNTEAF

length: 12
V: TRBV7-2
D: TRBD1
CDR3: ASSRMDRVYEQY

length: 13
V: TRBV28
D: .
CDR3: ASRYSRDIINGYT

length: 12
V: TRBV29-1
D: TRBD1
CDR3: SVDRGGPGRTQY

length: 11
V: TRBV11-2
D: .
CDR3: ASSDNRAREQY

length: 9
V: TRBV28
D: TRBD2
CDR3: ASRGAYEQY

length: 11
V: TRBV18
D: .
CDR3: ASSPPEGRWAF

length: 13
V: TRBV6-2/TRBV6-3
D: .
CDR3: ASSGLGTATYEQY

length: 12
V: TRBV27
D: .
CDR3: ASSPRRTQETQY

length: 11
V: TRBV15
D: .
CDR3: ATSRSHNQPQH

length: 15
V: TRBV28
D: TRBD2
CDR3: ASSLLGLAGGPGELF

length: 13
V: TRBV6-2/TRBV6-3
D: .
CDR3: ASSPYPPGNTEAF

length: 11
V: TRBV30
D: .
CDR3: AWSVARGNTIY

length: 14
V: TRBV12-3/TRBV12-4
D: .
CDR3: ASSFSGLGGVGEQY

length: 12
V: TRBV28
D: .
CDR3: ASSLVESRHGYT

length: 13
V: TRBV6-1
D: .
CDR3: ASSTSDRPNQPQH

length: 11
V: TRBV7-2
D: TRBD1
CDR3: ASSLHRGYEQY

length: 14
V: TRBV7-8
D: TRBD2
CDR3: ASSLGVLAGVYEQY

length: 11
V: TRBV6-2/TRBV6-3
D: .
CDR3: ASSWSGLGELF

length: 13
V: TRBV29-1
D: .
CDR3: SVVLAQLFRETQY

length: 13
V: TRBV6-5
D: TRBD1
CDR3: ASSYWARGLCRLH